A single sample is the source of the 6 T cell receptor beta chains below, sequenced in a study of OX40 agonist ivuxolimab in advanced cancers. Profiling relied on immunoSEQ multiplex PCR, and the TCRdb table lists in-frame clones only, not all of them. The sample contains tens of thousands of clones, roughly 81% of which appear only once. This material consisted of CD4+ or CD8+ T cells sorted from blood, taken in a trial of the OX40 agonist ivuxolimab. The receptors were gathered from an adult with an advanced solid tumor such as melanoma, head and neck, liver or kidney cancer.

V is TRBV11-3 and J is TRBJ1-5; D is possibly TRBD1 (5 bases). Trimming stripped 8 bases from V and 1 base from J, with 6 bases between. Per the germline V gene, CDR1 is SGHNT and CDR2 is YENEEA. The length of the CDR3 is 12 residues. The CDR3 DNA sequence: TGTGCCAGCGGGGACAGCAATCAGCCCCAGCATTTT. This encodes CASGDSNQPQHF.

The gene calls are TRBV30 and TRBJ2-3; 8 nucleotides align to TRBD1. The germline V gene encodes CDR1 GTSNPN and CDR2 SVGIG (reference sequence). J gave up 3 bases and V 1 base, and 3 bases lay outside the gene matches. The CDR3 consists of 14 residues. In DNA form, the CDR3 reads TGTGCCTGGAGTGCGACAGGGGCAACAGATACGCAGTATTTT. It yields the protein CAWSATGATDTQYF.

This clone has only one observation. The chain combines TRBV19 with TRBJ1-4, with TRBD1 matching 8 bases. The CDR3 contains 14 residues. V lost 3 bases and J lost 8; bases outside the gene matches: 5. Looked up from germline, CDR1 is LNHDA and CDR2 is SQIVND (reference sequence). The CDR3 protein is CASSMTGAPEKLFF. CDR3 DNA: TGTGCCAGTAGTATGACAGGGGCTCCGGAAAAACTGTTTTTT. Looking up the rest from reference TRBV19 and TRBJ1-4 gives the full variable domain: DGGITQSPKYLFRKEGQNVTLSCEQNLNHDAMYWYRQDPGQGLRLIYYSQIVNDFQKGDIAEGYSVSREKKESFPLTVTSAQKNPTAFYLCASSMTGAPEKLFFGSGTQLSVL.

This chain uses TRBV28 with TRBJ2-6; D is ambiguous. CDR1 MDHEN and CDR2 SYDVKM come from the germline V gene. The CDR3 has 14 amino acids. Trimming removed 8 bases at V and 0 bases at J, with 8 bases between. The CDR3 sequence is CASESNSGANVLTF. The DNA of the CDR3 is TGTGCCAGCGAATCAAACTCTGGGGCCAACGTCCTGACTTTC. Full variable domain (rest looked up from reference TRBV28 and TRBJ2-6): DVKVTQSSRYLVKRTGEKVFLECVQDMDHENMFWYRQDPGLGLRLIYFSYDVKMKEKGDIPEGYSVSREKKERFSLILESASTNQTSMYLCASESNSGANVLTFGAGSRLTVL.

This rearrangement joins TRBV6-5 to TRBJ1-2, with D perhaps TRBD1 (5 bases). Trimming shortened V by 6 bases and J by 5 bases, and 13 bases separated the two germline ends. The CDR3 has 13 amino acids. From germline, CDR1 is MNHEY and CDR2 SVGAGI. CDR3 DNA sequence: TGTGCCAGCAGAAGGAGCAGGGATTATGGCTACACCTTC. This codes for CASRRSRDYGYTF.

V gene TRBV5-4 combines with J gene TRBJ2-1, with 11 bases fitting TRBD2. Germline V gene sequence: CDR1 SGHNT, CDR2 YYREEE (reference sequence). The ends lost 9 bases at V and 7 bases at J; junction bases unmatched: 12. The CDR3 is made up of 15 amino acids. In DNA form, the CDR3 reads TGTGCCACCGAGATAGCGGGAGGGCTAGAAAATGAGCAGTTCTTC. Translated: CATEIAGGLENEQFF.